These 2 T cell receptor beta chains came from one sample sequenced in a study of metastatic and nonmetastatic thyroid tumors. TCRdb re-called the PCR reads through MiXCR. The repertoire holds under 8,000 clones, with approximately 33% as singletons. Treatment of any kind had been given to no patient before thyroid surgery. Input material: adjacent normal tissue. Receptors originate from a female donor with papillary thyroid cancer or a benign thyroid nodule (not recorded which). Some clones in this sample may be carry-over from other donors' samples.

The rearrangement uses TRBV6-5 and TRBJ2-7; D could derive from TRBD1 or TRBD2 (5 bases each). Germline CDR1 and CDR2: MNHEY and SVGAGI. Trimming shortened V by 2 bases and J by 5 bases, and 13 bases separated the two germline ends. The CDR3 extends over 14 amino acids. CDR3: CASSYGGRVNEQYF. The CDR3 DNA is TGTGCCAGCAGTTACGGAGGCAGGGTAAACGAGCAGTACTTC.

The CDR3 region is CSARDSGGAYNEQFF. The CDR3 nucleotides are TGCAGTGCTAGGGATAGCGGGGGCGCTTACAATGAGCAGTTCTTC. V is TRBV20-1 and J is TRBJ2-1; 9 bases are a match to TRBD2. Germline loops: CDR1 DFQATT, CDR2 SNEGSKA (reference sequence). V shed 3 bases and J 4 bases; nucleotides not matched to a gene: 7. The CDR3 is made up of 15 amino acids.